These 27 T cell receptor beta chains share one sample of origin, sequenced in a study of blood T cells in healthy people across ages. Together with a sample-barcoded 5' primer, a J-beta primer mix was included in a second PCR lasting roughly 7 to 11 cycles. TCRdb re-called the 5' RACE reads through MiXCR, storing one row per CDR3 protein. The data contain 250,000 to 300,000 distinct CDR3 sequences, roughly a quarter of them singletons. Sequencing was carried out using blood. These receptors all come from a woman between 65 and 79 years old in good health.

This clonotype was observed a handful of times. V usage is TRBV20-1 and J usage is TRBJ2-7; the match to TRBD2 covers 9 bases. The CDR3 is made up of 13 amino acids. The V gene end was trimmed by 8 bases and the J gene end by 1 base; junction bases not matched to a gene: 6. The germline CDR1 and CDR2 sequences are DFQATT and SNEGSKA (reference sequence). The chain's CDR3 is CSIIAGVSYEQYF. CDR3 DNA: TGCAGTATAATAGCGGGAGTGTCCTACGAGCAGTACTTC.

This clonotype was seen a handful of times. J is TRBJ2-7 and V is TRBV3-1, with D perhaps matching TRBD2 (6 bases). Germline CDR1 reads LGHDT; CDR2 reads YNNKEL (reference sequence). The germline V and J ends were trimmed by 3 bases and 5 bases, with 11 bases remaining between them. The CDR3 runs 13 residues. The CDR3 region is CASSQRDRHEQYF. The CDR3 coding sequence is TGTGCCAGCAGCCAGCGGGATCGTCACGAGCAGTACTTC.

The chain joins TRBV20-1 to TRBJ1-5; 7 positions agree with TRBD1. Germline assignment: CDR1 DFQATT and CDR2 SNEGSKA (reference sequence). V shed 6 bases and J 4 bases; nucleotides not matched to a gene: 9. This CDR3 contains 14 residues. CDR3: CSARGQKKNQPQHF. The CDR3 DNA follows: TGCAGTGCCAGGGGACAGAAAAAGAATCAGCCCCAGCATTTT.

The chain combines TRBV10-3 with TRBJ2-3; perhaps TRBD1 as D (5 bases). The germline V gene encodes CDR1 ENHRY and CDR2 SYGVKD. The CDR3 covers 17 residues. V was pared by 3 bases and J by 1 base, with 17 bases between. The CDR3 bases are TGTGCCATCAGTGACCTCTCAGGGTGGGGTCGCACAGATACGCAGTATTTT. Amino acids: CAISDLSGWGRTDTQYF.

The chain is built from TRBV29-1 and TRBJ2-3, with TRBD2 matching over 7 bases. The CDR3 has 15 amino acids. Looked up from germline, CDR1 is SQVTM and CDR2 is ANQGSEA. Losses at the gene ends were 6 bases for V and 11 bases for J; bases not matched to a gene: 20. The CDR3 loop reads CSVELSGKPTWEQYF. CDR3 nucleotides: TGCAGCGTCGAATTGAGCGGGAAGCCCACATGGGAGCAGTATTTT.

The genes are TRBV19 and TRBJ1-5; no clear D gene. The CDR3 totals 15 residues. Looked up from germline, CDR1 is LNHDA and CDR2 is SQIVND (reference sequence). The V end lost 3 bases, the J end lost 6 bases, and 15 bases lay between the germline ends. This CDR3 reads CASSMESYGGQPQHF. CDR3 nucleotide sequence: TGTGCCAGTAGTATGGAAAGTTATGGCGGTCAGCCCCAGCATTTT.

The chain has TRBV28 and TRBJ1-2, with 7 nucleotides matching TRBD1. Per the germline V gene, CDR1 is MDHEN and CDR2 is SYDVKM. With 6 bases clipped from V and 5 bases from J, the junction kept 12 bases outside the gene matches. The CDR3 extends over 15 amino acids. In DNA, the CDR3 is TGTGCCAGCAGGAGGGACAGTATCACCCATTATGGCTACACCTTC. It encodes CASRRDSITHYGYTF.

Notes on this clonotype: The final CDR3 position lacks the conserved phenylalanine or tryptophan, pointing to a likely read error. The rearrangement links TRBV5-1 to TRBJ2-7; 9 bases align to TRBD2. The CDR3 is made up of 13 amino acids. Germline trimming cut 0 bases from V and 7 bases from J; bases unmatched to any gene: 2. The germline CDR1 and CDR2 sequences are SGHRS and YFSETQ. CDR3 amino acids: CASSLELAGEQYL. In DNA form, the CDR3 reads TGCGCCAGCAGCTTGGAGCTAGCGGGGGAGCAGTACCTC.

The chain links TRBV5-1 to TRBJ1-4, with 7 bases that match TRBD1. Germline V lookup: CDR1 SGHRS, CDR2 YFSETQ. This CDR3 has 14 residues. With 5 bases clipped from V and 7 bases from J, the junction kept 8 bases outside the gene matches. This chain's CDR3 is CASSSEGASEKLFF. In DNA, the CDR3 is TGCGCCAGCAGTTCCGAGGGGGCAAGTGAAAAACTGTTTTTT.

The chain employs TRBV12-3 or TRBV12-4 and TRBJ2-6; D is uncertain. V was trimmed by 10 bases and J by 2 bases, leaving 15 bases between them. The CDR3 sequence is 15 residues long. CDR3 bases: TGTGCCACTTCCATCCGGCAGGCTGGGGCCAACGTCCTGACTTTC. Translation gives CATSIRQAGANVLTF.

V usage is TRBV10-3 and J usage is TRBJ2-7; 14 bases map to TRBD2. Germline CDR1 reads ENHRY; CDR2 reads SYGVKD. CDR3 length equals 13 residues. The V gene end was trimmed by 9 bases and the J gene end by 7 bases; junction bases not matched to a gene: 5. The CDR3 region is CAITGLAGVEQYF. In DNA, the CDR3 is TGTGCCATTACGGGACTAGCGGGAGTTGAGCAGTACTTC.

V and J are TRBV10-3 and TRBJ2-7; a possible D gene is TRBD2 (5 bases). The CDR3 sequence is 13 residues long. Germline V gene lookup returns CDR1 ENHRY and CDR2 SYGVKD. The V gene lost 4 bases and the J gene lost 3 bases, with 10 bases spanning the gap. This CDR3 reads CAISALANYEQYF. DNA of the CDR3: TGTGCCATCAGTGCCTTAGCGAACTACGAGCAGTACTTC.

This rearrangement joins TRBV4-1 to TRBJ2-3, with 10 bases identical to TRBD2. This CDR3 has 16 amino acids. With 6 bases clipped from V and 1 base from J, the junction kept 7 bases outside the gene matches. CDR1 MGHRA and CDR2 YSYEKL come from the germline V gene. The CDR3 sequence: CASRPLAGGRTDTQYF. The CDR3 DNA follows: TGCGCCAGCAGACCTTTAGCGGGAGGACGCACAGATACGCAGTATTTT.

The chain employs TRBV7-3 and TRBJ2-5; D is unclear. The J call is in doubt because the DNA end fits TRBJ2-1 better. The CDR3 covers 15 residues. The germline V gene has CDR1 SGHTA and CDR2 FQGTGA. The CDR3 DNA is TGTGCCAGCAGCTTAATGGCCGGGCTCTACAATGAGCAGTTCTTC. Its translation: CASSLMAGLYNEQFF.

The rearrangement uses TRBV20-1 and TRBJ2-3, with unresolved D. V dropped 3 bases and J dropped 7 bases, with 11 bases sitting between them. This CDR3 contains 12 residues. CDR1 and CDR2 (germline): DFQATT, SNEGSKA (reference sequence). The chain's CDR3 is CSASYQANTQYF. In DNA, the CDR3 is TGCAGTGCTAGTTACCAGGCGAATACGCAGTATTTT.

The V call is TRBV6-1, the J call TRBJ2-5; D is uncertain. The better agreement between TRBJ2-1 and the DNA end casts doubt on the J call. CDR1 and CDR2 (germline): MNHNS, SASEGT. This CDR3 region has 13 residues. The CDR3 spells CASSGAPGFEQFF. CDR3 coding DNA: TGTGCCAGCAGTGGGGCCCCCGGATTTGAGCAGTTCTTC.

This clonotype was picked up many times. The V call is TRBV29-1, the J call TRBJ2-5; D may be TRBD2 (7 bases). The CDR3 has 13 residues. Trimming took 3 bases from V and 4 from J, leaving 12 bases between them. CDR1 and CDR2 (germline): SQVTM, ANQGSEA. As DNA, the CDR3 is TGCAGCGTTGATGCGGGGGCGTTAGAGACCCAGTACTTC. It encodes CSVDAGALETQYF.

This chain joins TRBV6-5 and TRBJ2-5; D tentatively reads TRBD1 or TRBD2 (5 bases each). TRBJ2-7 matches the DNA end more closely, so the J call is doubtful. The CDR3 totals 14 residues. Germline V gives CDR1 MNHEY, CDR2 SVGAGI. The CDR3 coding sequence is TGTGCCAGCAGAGAAGAGGGGTCTTCCTACGAGCAGTACTTC. Its protein is CASREEGSSYEQYF.

The genes are TRBV20-1 and TRBJ1-2; 7 bases fit TRBD1. This CDR3 is built from 14 residues. V shed 0 bases and J 6 bases; nucleotides not matched to a gene: 7. CDR1 DFQATT and CDR2 SNEGSKA come from the germline V gene (reference sequence). For the CDR3, the DNA is TGCAGTGCTAGAGATCGTAGAGGGGGCGATGGCTACACCTTC. It translates to CSARDRRGGDGYTF.

This sequence joins TRBV7-9 and TRBJ2-5, with 7 bases lining up with TRBD2. Germline assignment: CDR1 SEHNR and CDR2 FQNEAQ (reference sequence). This CDR3 has 16 amino acids. V lost 5 bases and J lost 2; bases outside the gene matches: 11. CDR3 region: CASSPRASGSQETQYF. DNA of the CDR3: TGTGCCAGCAGCCCTCGGGCTAGCGGATCGCAAGAGACCCAGTACTTC.

A note on this clonotype: Relative to the germline gene, one junction end is altered; a read error may explain this. This chain joins TRBV7-2 and TRBJ2-2; 7 bases are shared with TRBD2. Germline values: CDR1 SGHTA, CDR2 FQGNSA. CDR3 size: 15 residues. For the CDR3, the DNA is TGTGCCAGCATCGCGGGAGCCCCGCGCACCGGGGAGCTGCTTTTT. It is translated as CASIAGAPRTGELLF.

This rearrangement joins TRBV12-3 or TRBV12-4 to TRBJ1-6, with TRBD1 as a possible D gene (5 bases). The CDR3 sequence is 13 residues long. The V end lost 9 bases, the J end lost 10 bases, and 16 bases lay between the germline ends. The CDR3 bases are TGTGCCAGTAAACAGGATCGGAACTCACCCCTCCACTTT. Residues: CASKQDRNSPLHF.

By sample share, this clonotype is medium-sized. The V gene is TRBV7-9, the J gene TRBJ2-5, with D possibly matching TRBD1 (5 bases). Trimming shortened V by 3 bases and J by 2 bases, and 13 bases separated the two germline ends. In germline, CDR1 is SEHNR, CDR2 FQNEAQ (reference sequence). This CDR3 is 15 amino acids long. The CDR3 bases are TGTGCCAGCAGCTTTAGACAGCCAAATCAAGAGACCCAGTACTTC. Its translation is CASSFRQPNQETQYF.

The sample holds many counts of this clonotype. V is TRBV5-1 and J is TRBJ2-5; perhaps D is TRBD1 or TRBD2 (6 bases each). V lost 6 bases and J lost 1, with 13 bases in between. Germline V gives CDR1 SGHRS, CDR2 YFSETQ. The CDR3 is 14 residues long. The CDR3 spells CASTWGDTQETQYF. CDR3 DNA sequence: TGCGCCAGCACCTGGGGGGACACCCAAGAGACCCAGTACTTC.

CDR3 in DNA: TGTGCCAGCAGCCCAGACAGGGGGCGAGTAGAGCAGTACTTC. Its translation: CASSPDRGRVEQYF. This chain links TRBV9 with TRBJ2-7; 10 bases are shared with TRBD1. The V segment lost 4 bases and the J segment 7 bases; nucleotides outside the gene matches: 8. From germline, CDR1 is SGDLS and CDR2 YYNGEE. The CDR3 is made up of 14 amino acids.

On this clonotype itself: A much larger clone lies a single base off, so this may be a read error. The chain carries TRBV20-1 and TRBJ2-5, with a tentative D call TRBD1 (5 bases). CDR1 and CDR2 (germline): DFQATT, SNEGSKA (reference sequence). Trimming shortened V by 1 base and J by 4 bases, and 13 bases separated the two germline ends. The CDR3 extends over 14 amino acids. The CDR3 region has the DNA TGCAGTGCTAGAGGTCAGGGTTTCCTAGAGACCCAGTACTTC. It is translated as CSARGQGFLETQYF.

A few counts support this clonotype. Compared with germline, one end of the junction differs, possibly owing to a read error. This chain uses TRBV18 with TRBJ2-5, with 9 bases identical to TRBD2. The CDR3 length is 14 residues. CDR1 and CDR2 from the germline V gene are KGHSH and LQKENI. This CDR3 reads CVSSPITSGETQYF. CDR3 DNA: TGTGTCAGCTCACCAATAACTAGCGGGGAGACCCAGTACTTC.